This TCR beta chain was obtained from a study of control samples from healthy donors and cancer patients. The assay was immunoSEQ multiplex PCR, and TCRdb's table has in-frame clones only and misses some. The table lists some 94,000 clones, about 88% of them singletons, with about 1.3% in the top ten. The CDR3 totals 15 residues. The V and J ends lost 3 bases and 2 bases, in that order; junction bases with no gene match: 7. Per germline, CDR1 LNHDA and CDR2 SQIVND (reference sequence). The TCR was taken from a woman aged 45 to 65 in good health. The chain carries TRBV19 and TRBJ2-7, with 7 bases aligning to TRBD2. Sequenced material: blood. The CDR3 DNA follows: TGTGCCAGTAGTATTAGGCGGGAGAGCACCTACGAGCAGTACTTC. This encodes CASSIRRESTYEQYF.